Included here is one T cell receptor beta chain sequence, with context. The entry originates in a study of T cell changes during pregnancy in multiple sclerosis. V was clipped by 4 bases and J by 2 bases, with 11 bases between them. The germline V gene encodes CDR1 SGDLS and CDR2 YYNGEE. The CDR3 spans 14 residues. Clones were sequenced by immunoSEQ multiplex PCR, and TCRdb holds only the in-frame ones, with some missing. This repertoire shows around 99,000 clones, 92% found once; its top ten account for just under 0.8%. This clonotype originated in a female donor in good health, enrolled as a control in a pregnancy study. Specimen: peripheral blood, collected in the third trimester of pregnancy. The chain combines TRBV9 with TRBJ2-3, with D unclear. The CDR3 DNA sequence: TGTGCCAGCAGCCGAGCAGGATCCACAGATACGCAGTATTTT. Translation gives CASSRAGSTDTQYF.